The TCR beta chain described here comes from a study of blood T cell repertoires in COVID-19. In the study overall: The study drew acute and convalescent COVID-19 samples from the United States, Italy and Spain. T cells, B-cell-depleted T cells, or PBMCs supplied cDNA or gDNA.

As originally analysed: Reference gene primer amplification in the assay estimated nucleated cell counts. Profiling relied on immunoSEQ multiplex PCR, and the TCRdb table lists in-frame clones only, not all of them. The DNA gave D and trimming, while V, J and clone size come from that table. The data show about 140,000 clones, around 80% seen once. Germline lookup yields CDR1 MNHEY and CDR2 SVGAGI. V trimming: 0 bases; J trimming: 3 bases; junction bases outside the gene matches: 7. The CDR3 loop spans 16 amino acids. Sequenced: peripheral blood. The chain joins TRBV6-5 to TRBJ1-2; 7 nucleotides agree with TRBD1. This receptor was identified in an elderly woman in a cohort sampled during active or convalescent COVID-19. The CDR3: CASSYSMTGNHYGYTF. CDR3 nucleotides: TGTGCCAGCAGTTACTCGATGACAGGGAACCACTATGGCTACACCTTC.